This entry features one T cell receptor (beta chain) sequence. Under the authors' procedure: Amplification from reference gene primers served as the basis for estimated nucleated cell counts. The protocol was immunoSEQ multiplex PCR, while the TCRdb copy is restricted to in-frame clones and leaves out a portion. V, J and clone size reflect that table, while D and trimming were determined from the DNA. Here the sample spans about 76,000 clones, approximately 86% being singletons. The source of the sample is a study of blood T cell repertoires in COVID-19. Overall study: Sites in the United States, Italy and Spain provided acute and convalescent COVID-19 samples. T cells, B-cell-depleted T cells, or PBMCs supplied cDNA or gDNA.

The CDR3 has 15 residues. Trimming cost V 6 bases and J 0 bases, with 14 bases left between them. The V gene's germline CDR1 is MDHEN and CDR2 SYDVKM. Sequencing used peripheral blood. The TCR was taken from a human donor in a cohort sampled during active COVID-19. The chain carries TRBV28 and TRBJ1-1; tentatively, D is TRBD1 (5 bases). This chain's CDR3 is CASRMEPQVNTEAFF. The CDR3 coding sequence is TGTGCCAGCAGGATGGAACCACAGGTGAACACTGAAGCTTTCTTT.